This record covers a single T cell receptor (beta chain). This clonotype was seen a handful of times. The clone's antigen remains unknown. No base quality information exists; no much larger clone differs at one position. These data come from a study of T-cell memory formation after mild COVID-19 (dated by TCRdb to the early 2020s). Looking at the study overall: TCR sequence clusters from the two donors were largely donor specific. In a couple of donors, T-cell clones that expanded and contracted after mild COVID-19 were tracked by sequencing TCRalpha and TCRbeta repertoires over time. Two young, previously healthy adult volunteers, one female and one male, were included in the cohort. Results the study describes overall, beyond this receptor: Contracting CD4+ clones appeared mostly in the CM and EM memory subsets, whereas CD8+ clones were enriched in EMRA. Only two mild cases were covered by the study, and larger cohorts that include severe cases with pre-infection samples were considered necessary. Some responding clones were found in pre-infection memory, which suggests that pre-existing cross-reactive memory T cells took part in the SARS-CoV-2 response. Clones that contracted from day 15 to 85 showed balanced CD4/CD8 phenotypes, whereas a second wave of clones that expanded from day 15 to 37 leaned towards CD4+. Whether the second-wave clones peaking on day 37 were SARS-CoV-2 specific was not confirmed.

For sequencing, an Illumina NovaSeq 6000 was employed. TCRalpha and TCRbeta cDNA libraries were constructed by 5'RACE with constant-segment primers, with sample barcodes and unique molecular identifiers being introduced. RNA was extracted from every sample with Trizol reagent. Amplification of the libraries took two PCR steps, and the second step added a second sample barcode plus Illumina TruSeq adapters. Libraries were sequenced on an Illumina NovaSeq with 2 x 150 bp paired-end reads. In the paper's pipeline: The reads were demultiplexed and collapsed into UMI-guided consensus sequences using migec v1.2.7. With mixcr v2.1.11, UMI consensuses were aligned to TRA and TRB V and J templates and assembled into clonotypes. Clonotypes were classified as expanded or contracted when called significant by both edgeR and NoisET, with noise models trained on biological replicates. For edgeR calls, the cutoffs were a false discovery rate-adjusted p below 0.01 and a log2 fold-change threshold of 1. As an exploratory analysis of dynamics, max-normalized trajectories of the 1000 most abundant clonotypes were examined by PCA with hierarchical clustering. The CD4 or CD8 phenotype of responding clones was assigned using the separately sequenced CD4+ and CD8+ repertoires. The raw public reads went through TCRdb reprocessing: fastp at Q25, MiXCR clone calling, in-frame beta chains kept. Every entry covers one CDR3 protein and lists the most common genes and DNA from its rows. In this record, the V and J calls reflect TCRdb's handling and not the investigators' own analysis. The sample table contains 450,000 or so distinct CDR3 sequences; only one count was recorded for 20% to 30% of them. The top ten clones comprise around 12% of the sample.

Ficoll-Paque density gradient centrifugation was used to isolate PBMCs. V has 3 bases trimmed and J has 1 base trimmed; junction bases matching no gene number 8. Counted from cysteine to phenylalanine, this CDR3 has 16 amino acids. Only the CDR3 part of the read is kept: 48 bases, read in frame from the first base. CDR1 LGHNA and CDR2 YSLEER were looked up in the germline V gene. The receptor's source is an adult woman who had mild COVID-19 (a few samples of this study predate the infection). The sample titles of this study are shuffled in the database, so cell type and time point are left out; the donor was told from shared clones. Sequencing input: PBMCs or a T cell subset sorted from them (not recorded which). In this chain, TRBV4-3 is recombined with TRBJ2-7; 8 junctional bases match TRBD2. The CDR3 reads CASSHRLAHESYEQYF. The nucleotide sequence is given as TGCGCCAGCAGCCACCGACTAGCGCACGAGTCCTACGAGCAGTACTTC.